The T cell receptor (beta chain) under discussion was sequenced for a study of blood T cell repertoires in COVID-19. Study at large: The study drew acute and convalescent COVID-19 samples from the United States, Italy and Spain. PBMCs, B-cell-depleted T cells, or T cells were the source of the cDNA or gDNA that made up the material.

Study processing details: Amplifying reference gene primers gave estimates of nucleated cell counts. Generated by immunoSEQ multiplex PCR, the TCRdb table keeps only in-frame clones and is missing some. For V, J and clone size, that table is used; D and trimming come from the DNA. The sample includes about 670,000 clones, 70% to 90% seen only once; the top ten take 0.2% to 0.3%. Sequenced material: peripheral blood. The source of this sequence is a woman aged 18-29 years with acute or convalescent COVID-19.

The CDR3 DNA is TGTGCCAGCAGCGTAGCTACGGGGACAGGGGTCGGGGAGCTGTTTTTT. It specifies CASSVATGTGVGELFF. The chain employs TRBV9 and TRBJ2-2; TRBD1 aligns across 10 bases. V was clipped by 0 bases and J by 7 bases; unmatched bases: 6. The CDR3 spans 16 residues. The germline V gene has CDR1 SGDLS and CDR2 YYNGEE.